Shown below are 23 T cell receptor beta chains from a single sample sequenced in a study of CD8+ T cells in alopecia areata. Sequencing relied on a cDNA template that was reverse transcribed from extracted RNA. Profiled with immunoSEQ multiplex PCR; TCRdb holds only in-frame clones, not every one. This table holds about 180,000 clones, 45% to 60% found once. This sample's treatment: oral pan-JAK inhibitor, 5-10 mg twice daily. The material was CD8+ T cells sorted from blood, obtained around week 53, from a patient treated with tofacitinib. The receptors stem from a human donor with alopecia areata.

V is TRBV15 and J is TRBJ2-3; either TRBD1 or TRBD2 may fit D (5 bases each). The germline V gene encodes CDR1 LNHNV and CDR2 YYDKDF (reference sequence). The CDR3 length is 14 residues. Trimming took off 3 bases at V and 2 bases at J, with 9 bases between the two ends. The DNA of the CDR3 is TGTGCCACCAGCAGCCGGGGCCACACAGATACGCAGTATTTT. Protein product: CATSSRGHTDTQYF.

The chain joins TRBV7-6 to TRBJ2-7; 8 bases are a match to TRBD1. The CDR3 spans 14 residues. J was trimmed by 6 bases and V by 3 bases; bases with no gene match: 7. Germline CDR1 is SGHVS and CDR2 is FNYEAQ. The CDR3 region is CASSFRTGPREQYF. Written as DNA, the CDR3 is TGTGCCAGCAGCTTCAGGACAGGGCCTCGCGAGCAGTACTTC. Combining the CDR3 with reference TRBV7-6 and TRBJ2-7 gives the whole variable domain GAGVSQSPRYKVTKRGQDVALRCDPISGHVSLYWYRQALGQGPEFLTYFNYEAQQDKSGLPNDRFSAERPEGSISTLTIQRTEQRDSAMYRCASSFRTGPREQYFGPGTRLTVT.

The rearrangement joins TRBV7-9 to TRBJ2-5, with D perhaps given as TRBD1 or TRBD2 (5 bases each). V shed 4 bases and J shed 5 bases, with 20 bases lying between them. The CDR3 is made up of 16 amino acids. Germline V lookup: CDR1 SEHNR, CDR2 FQNEAQ (reference sequence). CDR3 protein: CASSSLRGPTRETQYF. In nucleotides, the CDR3 is TGTGCCAGCAGCTCCTTACGGGGACCAACGCGGGAGACCCAGTACTTC.

This chain links TRBV7-9 with TRBJ2-5, with a tentative D call TRBD2 (5 bases). The V end lost 0 bases, the J end lost 5 bases, and 13 bases lay between the germline ends. This CDR3 region has 15 residues. The germline V gene has CDR1 SEHNR and CDR2 FQNEAQ (reference sequence). The CDR3 DNA follows: TGTGCCAGCAGCTTAGCGACCGAAAGAGGGGAGACCCAGTACTTC. As protein: CASSLATERGETQYF.

This sequence joins TRBV11-2 and TRBJ2-1; 9 positions match TRBD2. Unmatched junction bases numbered 9, after V lost 6 bases and J lost 6 bases. CDR3 size: 15 residues. CDR1 and CDR2 (germline): SGHAT, FQNNGV. CDR3 sequence (DNA): TGTGCCAGCAGTCTCGGCGGGGGGGCGCCCAATGAGCAGTTCTTC. It encodes CASSLGGGAPNEQFF.

On this clone: The same CDR3 arises from other DNA sequences in this sample as well. The rearrangement uses TRBV5-6 and TRBJ1-5; D might be TRBD1 (5 bases). CDR3 length equals 12 residues. The germline V gene has CDR1 SGHDT and CDR2 YYEEEE. V lost 0 bases and J lost 7, with 5 bases in between. CDR3 in DNA: TGTGCCAGCAGCTTGGCAGGGCAGCCCCAGCATTTT. This translates into CASSLAGQPQHF.

This clone has a single count. The CDR3 region has the DNA TGTGCCAGCAGCGTAGTGGAGGGGGGAATAGATACGCAGTATTTT. It codes for CASSVVEGGIDTQYF. The chain links TRBV9 to TRBJ2-3; perhaps D is TRBD1 or TRBD2 (6 bases each). The CDR3 runs to 15 residues. Germline lookup yields CDR1 SGDLS and CDR2 YYNGEE. Trimming cost V 0 bases and J 5 bases, with 13 bases left between them.

The V call is TRBV23-1, the J call TRBJ2-4, with D possibly being TRBD1 or TRBD2 (6 bases each). TRBV23-1 carries the ORF label, with uncertain function. The CDR3 covers 14 residues. Trimming stripped 0 bases from V and 8 bases from J, with 11 bases between. For the CDR3, the DNA is TGCGCCAGCAGTCAATCGGGGGGCGGCGACATTCAGTACTTC. It encodes CASSQSGGGDIQYF.

There are a few counts of this clone. Other nucleotide sequences in the sample specify the same CDR3. The chain has TRBV5-1 and TRBJ1-2; no definite D call. Germline values: CDR1 SGHRS, CDR2 YFSETQ. Trimming took 0 bases from V and 3 from J, leaving 6 bases between them. CDR3 length: 13 residues. The CDR3 nucleotides are TGCGCCAGCAGCTTGGACGGAGACTATGGCTACACCTTC. Its translation is CASSLDGDYGYTF.

This clone was observed once. The rearrangement joins TRBV9 to TRBJ2-7, with TRBD1 as a possible D gene (6 bases). CDR1 is SGDLS and CDR2 is YYNGEE in the germline V gene. CDR3 length equals 14 residues. Trimming cost V 0 bases and J 4 bases, with 11 bases left between them. This CDR3 reads CASSVGRGEYEQYF. The CDR3 DNA reads as TGTGCCAGCAGCGTAGGCAGGGGCGAATACGAGCAGTACTTC. Filled out from reference TRBV9 and TRBJ2-7, the complete variable domain reads DSGVTQTPKHLITATGQRVTLRCSPRSGDLSVYWYQQSLDQGLQFLIQYYNGEERAKGNILERFSAQQFPDLHSELNLSSLELGDSALYFCASSVGRGEYEQYFGPGTRLTVT.

As DNA, the CDR3 is TGCAGTGGGATTGACAGGGGCGAGTACGAGCAGTACTTC. It translates to CSGIDRGEYEQYF. The J gene is TRBJ2-7, the V gene TRBV29-1, with 8 bases identical to TRBD1. This CDR3 is 13 amino acids long. Germline lookup yields CDR1 SQVTM and CDR2 ANQGSEA.

The chain joins TRBV7-6 to TRBJ2-7; 7 positions agree with TRBD2. V lost 4 bases and J lost 2; bases outside the gene matches: 2. The CDR3 is 13 amino acids. CDR1 is SGHVS and CDR2 is FNYEAQ in the germline V gene. The CDR3 nucleotides are TGTGCCAGCAGCTCCGGGGGGACCTACGAGCAGTACTTC. This encodes CASSSGGTYEQYF.

The V call is TRBV5-1, the J call TRBJ1-6; 7 bases are a match to TRBD1. Losses at the gene ends were 4 bases for V and 7 bases for J; bases not matched to a gene: 11. Germline-derived CDR1 and CDR2 are SGHRS and YFSETQ. This CDR3 comprises 16 residues. The CDR3 sequence: CASSLETGTSNSPLHF. The CDR3 nucleotides read TGCGCCAGCAGCCTAGAGACAGGGACGTCGAATTCACCCCTCCACTTT.

The CDR3 bases are TGTGCCAGCAGCGCCTCAGGGTCTGGGGCCAACGTCCTGACTTTC. Translation gives CASSASGSGANVLTF. The chain combines TRBV9 with TRBJ2-6, with D possibly TRBD1 on 5 matching bases. V was clipped by 3 bases and J by 1 base, with 8 bases between them. This CDR3 spans 15 amino acids. CDR1 and CDR2 (germline): SGDLS, YYNGEE.

A single count supports this clone. This chain joins TRBV21-1 and TRBJ1-2. TRBV21-1 is an annotated pseudogene. The CDR3 contains 13 residues. The CDR3, as DNA: TGTGCCAGCAGCAAAGCGCGGGGGTATGGCTACACCTTC. It is translated as CASSKARGYGYTF.

The rearrangement links TRBV9 to TRBJ2-7; D might be TRBD1 (6 bases). Trimming removed 5 bases at V and 0 bases at J, with 12 bases between. Germline values: CDR1 SGDLS, CDR2 YYNGEE. There are 14 residues in the CDR3. The DNA for the CDR3 is TGTGCCAGCAGTGGATTGGACAGCTCCTACGAGCAGTACTTC. This gives the protein CASSGLDSSYEQYF.

About this clone: The same CDR3 can be traced to other DNA sequences in this sample. The chain has TRBV5-6 and TRBJ1-2; D is unclear. Trimming took 3 bases from V and 5 from J, leaving 5 bases between them. The germline gives CDR1 SGHDT, CDR2 YYEEEE. This CDR3 has 11 residues. The CDR3 spells CASSSGYGYTF. The CDR3 region has the DNA TGTGCCAGCAGCTCCGGGTATGGCTACACCTTC.

The rearrangement joins TRBV7-8 to TRBJ2-7; 10 bases align to TRBD1. CDR1 and CDR2 from the germline V gene are SGHVS and FQNEAQ. This CDR3 has 14 amino acids. The junction had 2 bases not matched to a gene; V was cut back by 1 base and J by 5 bases. CDR3 DNA sequence: TGTGCCAGCAGCTTAGTAGGGACAGGGGACGAGCAGTACTTC. Residues: CASSLVGTGDEQYF.

The chain couples TRBV27 to TRBJ2-7; no firm D call. The CDR3 sequence is 16 residues long. Germline V gives CDR1 MNHEY, CDR2 SMNVEV (reference sequence). V was clipped by 6 bases and J by 2 bases, with 20 bases between them. In DNA, the CDR3 is TGTGCCAGCAGACCGGTTGGGCCGAGTCGTGCCTACGAGCAGTACTTC. This gives the protein CASRPVGPSRAYEQYF.

This clone occurred a few times. This rearrangement joins TRBV27 to TRBJ2-7; the match to TRBD1 covers 9 bases. The germline gives CDR1 MNHEY, CDR2 SMNVEV (reference sequence). This CDR3 has 13 amino acids. The V gene end was trimmed by 5 bases and the J gene end by 2 bases; junction bases not matched to a gene: 1. The DNA for the CDR3 is TGTGCCAGCAGTCGACAGGGGGCCTACGAGCAGTACTTC. Encoded protein: CASSRQGAYEQYF.

The rearrangement joins TRBV4-1 to TRBJ2-3; TRBD1 is a possible D gene (5 bases). This CDR3 is built from 14 residues. Germline V gives CDR1 MGHRA, CDR2 YSYEKL. V was cut by 5 bases and J by 0 bases, with 9 bases left in between. CDR3 in DNA: TGCGCCAGCAGCTATGGGGCCAGCACAGATACGCAGTATTTT. As protein: CASSYGASTDTQYF.

The CDR3 region is CASSWADFQETQYF. The CDR3 DNA follows: TGCGCCAGCAGCTGGGCGGACTTCCAAGAGACCCAGTACTTC. V gene TRBV5-1 combines with J gene TRBJ2-5; TRBD2 might be the D (5 bases). This CDR3 comprises 14 residues. The V gene lost 3 bases and the J gene lost 1 base, with 10 bases spanning the gap. From germline, CDR1 is SGHRS and CDR2 YFSETQ.

V gene TRBV27 combines with J gene TRBJ1-2, with D possibly matching TRBD1 (6 bases). Trimming took off 5 bases at V and 4 bases at J, with 20 bases between the two ends. The CDR3 has 16 residues. The germline gives CDR1 MNHEY, CDR2 SMNVEV (reference sequence). CDR3 region: CASSPSSGERGYGYTF. CDR3 DNA sequence: TGTGCCAGCAGTCCGTCCTCAGGGGAGCGAGGCTATGGCTACACCTTC.